This TCR beta chain appears in the sequencing data of a study of T cells in localized non-small cell lung cancer. General study findings and limits: Adjacent lung had a median about 55 of the 100 largest tumor clones. Sequencing involved a lone tumor region, leaving heterogeneity possible.

Sequenced by immunoSEQ multiplex PCR; TCRdb stores in-frame clones only, minus some. The table includes several thousand clones, about 91% detected once. CDR3 size: 13 residues. The V end lost 2 bases, the J end lost 0 bases, and 3 bases lay between the germline ends. Looked up from germline, CDR1 is SGDLS and CDR2 is YYNGEE. On this clone: The antigen is not known.

The clonotype was recovered from a woman between 35 and 75 years old with stage I squamous cell lung carcinoma. Here the sequenced sample was peripheral blood, taken before any cancer treatment. The rearrangement joins TRBV9 to TRBJ1-5; D unresolved. The CDR3: CASSVSSNQPQHF. CDR3 DNA: TGTGCCAGCAGCGTTAGTAGCAATCAGCCCCAGCATTTT.